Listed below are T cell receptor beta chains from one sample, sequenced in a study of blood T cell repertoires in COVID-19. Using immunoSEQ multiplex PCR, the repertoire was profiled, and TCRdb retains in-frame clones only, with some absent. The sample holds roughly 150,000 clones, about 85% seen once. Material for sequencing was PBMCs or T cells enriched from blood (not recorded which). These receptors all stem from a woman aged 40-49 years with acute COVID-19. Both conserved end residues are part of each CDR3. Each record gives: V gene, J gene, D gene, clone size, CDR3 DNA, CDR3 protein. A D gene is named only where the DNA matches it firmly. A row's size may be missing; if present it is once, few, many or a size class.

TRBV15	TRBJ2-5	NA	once	TGTGCCACCAGCAGAGCGGGTGGGACCCAGTACTTC	CATSRAGGTQYF
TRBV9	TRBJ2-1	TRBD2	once	TGTGCCAGCAGCGTAGAGGGGGGACTAGCGGTAAACAATGAGCAGTTCTTC	CASSVEGGLAVNNEQFF
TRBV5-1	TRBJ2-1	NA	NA	TGCGCCAGCAGCTTGACGGGAGATCGCTACAATGAGCAGTTCTTC	CASSLTGDRYNEQFF
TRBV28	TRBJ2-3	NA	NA	TGTGCCAGCAGTTTCCCGGGAGCAGGAGATACGCAGTATTTT	CASSFPGAGDTQYF
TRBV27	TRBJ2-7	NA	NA	TGTGCCAGCAGTTTATCGTCCCGTAGCGAGCAGTACTTC	CASSLSSRSEQYF
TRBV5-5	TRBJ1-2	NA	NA	TGTGCCAGCAGCGGGGGGACCGACTATCGTGGCTACACCTTC	CASSGGTDYRGYTF
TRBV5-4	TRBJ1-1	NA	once	TGTGCCAGCAGCTTGGTGGGGGCGCGGGACACTGAAGCTTTCTTT	CASSLVGARDTEAFF
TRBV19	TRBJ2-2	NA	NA	TGTGCCAGTAGTATCCCAAACACCGGGGAGCTGTTTTTT	CASSIPNTGELFF
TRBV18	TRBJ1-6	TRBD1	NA	TGTGCCAGCTCACCGGAAAAACAGGGGGCATCACCCCTCCACTTT	CASSPEKQGASPLHF
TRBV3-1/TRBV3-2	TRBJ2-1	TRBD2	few	TGTGCCAGCAGCCAAGGGTCTAGCGGGTGGGGTGAGCAGTTCTTC	CASSQGSSGWGEQFF
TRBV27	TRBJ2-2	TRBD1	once	TGTGCCAGCAGTGGGGACAGGTCAAACACCGGGGAGCTGTTTTTT	CASSGDRSNTGELFF
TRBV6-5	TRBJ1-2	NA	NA	TGTGCCAGCAGTTTCGGGGACTATGGCTACACCTTC	CASSFGDYGYTF
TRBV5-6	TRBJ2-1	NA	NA	TGTGCCAGCAGTTTCGGGGGAAATGAGCAGTTCTTC	CASSFGGNEQFF
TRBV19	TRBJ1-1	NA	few	TGTGCCAGTAGCTGGGGCAGTAGGACTGAAGCTTTCTTT	CASSWGSRTEAFF
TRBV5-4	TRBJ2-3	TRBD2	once	TGTGCCAGCAGCTTTCGCTACGGGAGGTCAGATACGCAGTATTTT	CASSFRYGRSDTQYF
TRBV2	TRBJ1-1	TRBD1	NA	TGTGCCAGCAGGGCGGGACAGACAACTTCTGAAGCTTTCTTT	CASRAGQTTSEAFF
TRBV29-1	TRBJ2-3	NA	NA	TGCAGCGTTTCCCGAGGAGCTCTGGATTACACAGATACGCAGTATTTT	CSVSRGALDYTDTQYF
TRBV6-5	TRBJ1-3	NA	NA	TGTGCCAGCAGAGGCGGGAGAAACACCATATATTTT	CASRGGRNTIYF
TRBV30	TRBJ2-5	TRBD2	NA	TGTGCCTGGAGTACCGGACTAGCGGGAGTAGAGACCCAGTACTTC	CAWSTGLAGVETQYF
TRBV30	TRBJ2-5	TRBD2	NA	TGTGCCTGGAGTACCAGCGGGAGAGGGACCCAGTACTTC	CAWSTSGRGTQYF
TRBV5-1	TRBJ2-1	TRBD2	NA	TGCGCCAGCAGCTTGGCACTAGCGGGCAGCTCCTACAATGAGCAGTTCTTC	CASSLALAGSSYNEQFF